One and the same sample provided the 14 T cell receptor beta chains below, sequenced in a study of T cell responses to AZD1222 COVID-19 vaccine. Libraries were prepared by immunoSEQ multiplex PCR; TCRdb keeps only in-frame clonotypes and omits some of them. The sample comprises some 170,000 clones, approximately 92% of which are singletons, and about 1% rests with the top ten. The sequenced sample was peripheral blood, obtained 28 days after the second dose of the MenACWY control vaccine. The receptors stem from an adult who received the MenACWY meningococcal vaccine as a control.

The rearrangement joins TRBV10-3 to TRBJ1-3; D remains unclear. The ends were cut back, 6 bases at V and 0 bases at J, with 15 bases in the middle. The CDR3 is made up of 16 amino acids. Germline V gene sequence: CDR1 ENHRY, CDR2 SYGVKD. CDR3 region: CAISSDRASSGNTIYF. In nucleotides, the CDR3 is TGTGCCATCAGCTCTGATCGGGCCAGCTCTGGAAACACCATATATTTT.

The chain employs TRBV27 and TRBJ1-4, with D hard to call. Germline V gives CDR1 MNHEY, CDR2 SMNVEV (reference sequence). The CDR3 extends over 14 amino acids. V lost 2 bases to trimming and J lost 3 bases, with 7 bases between them. This CDR3 reads CASSLIGANEKLFF. CDR3 coding DNA: TGTGCCAGCAGTTTAATCGGAGCTAATGAAAAACTGTTTTTT.

The rearrangement joins TRBV28 to TRBJ2-5; 8 positions match TRBD2. The CDR3 runs 17 residues. J gave up 4 bases and V 5 bases, and 15 bases lay outside the gene matches. Germline assignment: CDR1 MDHEN and CDR2 SYDVKM. The CDR3 protein is CASSPPRSGGLRETQYF. In nucleotides, the CDR3 is TGTGCCAGCAGTCCCCCCCGGAGCGGGGGTTTAAGAGAGACCCAGTACTTC. Full variable domain (missing parts from reference TRBV28 and TRBJ2-5): DVKVTQSSRYLVKRTGEKVFLECVQDMDHENMFWYRQDPGLGLRLIYFSYDVKMKEKGDIPEGYSVSREKKERFSLILESASTNQTSMYLCASSPPRSGGLRETQYFGPGTRLLVL.

The CDR3 coding sequence is TGCGCCAGCAGCTTGGCAGACAGCGGGGGCACCGGGGAGCTGTTTTTT. Amino acid sequence: CASSLADSGGTGELFF. The chain combines TRBV5-1 with TRBJ2-2; 8 bases are a match to TRBD2. After removal of 0 bases from V and 4 bases from J, the junction contained 5 bases not matched to a gene. The CDR3 has 16 amino acids. Germline V CDR1 and CDR2: SGHRS, YFSETQ.

As DNA, the CDR3 is TGTGCCAGCAGCTTAGAAGGCCAGAACACTGAAGCTTTCTTT. Translated, it gives CASSLEGQNTEAFF. The genes are TRBV7-9 and TRBJ1-1; no clear D gene. Deletions cut 1 base from V and 1 base from J, with 7 bases between. The CDR3 totals 14 residues. Germline V gene data show CDR1 as SEHNR and CDR2 as FQNEAQ (reference sequence).

J is TRBJ2-3 and V is TRBV5-1; TRBD2 matches at 9 bases. Trimming cost V 0 bases and J 6 bases; bases outside gene matches: 5. Germline V CDR1 and CDR2: SGHRS, YFSETQ. This CDR3 is built from 15 residues. The CDR3 DNA sequence: TGCGCCAGCAGCTTGGGGACTAGCGTCGGGGATACGCAGTATTTT. Protein: CASSLGTSVGDTQYF.

This chain uses TRBV6-5 with TRBJ1-6, with a weak D call TRBD1 (6 bases). CDR3 size: 15 residues. V lost 7 bases, J lost 8 bases, and 18 bases lay in between. Per germline, CDR1 MNHEY and CDR2 SVGAGI. The CDR3 DNA reads as TGTGCCAGCAACCCGACGCCAGGGGTCCATTCACCCCTCCACTTT. Protein: CASNPTPGVHSPLHF.

The chain has TRBV9 and TRBJ1-2; TRBD1 might be the D (5 bases). The CDR3 runs 14 residues. Trimming removed 3 bases from V and 14 bases from J, with 23 bases in between. Germline V lookup: CDR1 SGDLS, CDR2 YYNGEE. In nucleotides, the CDR3 is TGTGCCAGCAGCGCGGGGGTTGGGGACGCAAGGGCAACCTTC. It translates to CASSAGVGDARATF.

This clone was seen a single time. The chain couples TRBV28 to TRBJ1-4, with D unclear. The CDR3 sequence is 12 residues long. The V gene's germline CDR1 is MDHEN and CDR2 SYDVKM. Trimming removed 4 bases at V and 8 bases at J, with 8 bases between. Here the CDR3 DNA reads TGTGCCAGCAGTTCGCCTGGGGAAAAACTGTTTTTT. Its translation is CASSSPGEKLFF. The full variable domain, with the rest looked up from reference TRBV28 and TRBJ1-4, is DVKVTQSSRYLVKRTGEKVFLECVQDMDHENMFWYRQDPGLGLRLIYFSYDVKMKEKGDIPEGYSVSREKKERFSLILESASTNQTSMYLCASSSPGEKLFFGSGTQLSVL.

The chain couples TRBV4-1 to TRBJ1-1; the match to TRBD1 covers 8 bases. The CDR3 totals 16 residues. Trimming at V came to 3 bases and at J to 3 bases, leaving 9 bases not matched to a gene. Germline V CDR1 and CDR2: MGHRA, YSYEKL. The CDR3 DNA reads as TGCGCCAGCAGCCAGGCGGCAGGACAGGGTTACACTGAAGCTTTCTTT. Translation gives CASSQAAGQGYTEAFF.

This clone was recorded a few times. The genes are TRBV12-3 or TRBV12-4 and TRBJ1-4, with D unresolved. This CDR3 contains 13 residues. Trimming pared 8 bases from V and 7 bases from J, leaving 14 bases between. The CDR3 nucleotides are TGTGCCAGCTCTTACGGTAACGGTGAAAAACTGTTTTTT. Protein product: CASSYGNGEKLFF.

The rearrangement uses TRBV12-3 or TRBV12-4 and TRBJ1-1, with D uncertain. Deletions cut 3 bases from V and 4 bases from J, with 9 bases between. The CDR3 totals 13 residues. CDR3 nucleotide sequence: TGTGCCAGCAGTTTGGTCTCGGGCACTGAAGCTTTCTTT. Translated: CASSLVSGTEAFF.

The rearrangement uses TRBV27 and TRBJ1-4; TRBD1 matches at 9 bases. V was clipped by 2 bases and J by 8 bases; unmatched bases: 9. This CDR3 region has 16 residues. The germline V gene encodes CDR1 MNHEY and CDR2 SMNVEV (reference sequence). The CDR3 DNA follows: TGTGCCAGCAGTTTAAGTAATAGTGGGACAGGGGAAAAACTGTTTTTT. Translated, it gives CASSLSNSGTGEKLFF. The variable domain in full, with the rest retrieved from reference TRBV27 and TRBJ1-4, is EAQVTQNPRYLITVTGKKLTVTCSQNMNHEYMSWYRQDPGLGLRQIYYSMNVEVTDKGDVPEGYKVSRKEKRNFPLILESPSPNQTSLYFCASSLSNSGTGEKLFFGSGTQLSVL.

The chain has TRBV6-6 and TRBJ2-1; 11 bases map to TRBD2. Germline loops: CDR1 MNHNY, CDR2 SVGAGI (reference sequence). CDR3 length: 15 amino acids. V dropped 6 bases and J dropped 7; count of bases not matched to a gene: 8. CDR3 amino acids: CASSDSGGAKNEQFF. The CDR3 DNA is TGTGCCAGCAGCGATAGCGGGGGGGCGAAAAATGAGCAGTTCTTC.